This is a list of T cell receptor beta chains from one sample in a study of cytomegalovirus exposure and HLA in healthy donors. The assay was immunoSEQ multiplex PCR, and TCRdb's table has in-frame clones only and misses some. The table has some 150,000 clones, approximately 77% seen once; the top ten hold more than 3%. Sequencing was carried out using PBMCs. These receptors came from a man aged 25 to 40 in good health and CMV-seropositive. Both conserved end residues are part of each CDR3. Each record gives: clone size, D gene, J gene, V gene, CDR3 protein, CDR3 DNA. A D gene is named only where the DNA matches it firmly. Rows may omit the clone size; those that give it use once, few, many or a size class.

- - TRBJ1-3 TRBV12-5 CASGLTGYGNTIYF TGTGCTAGTGGTTTAACAGGGTACGGAAACACCATATATTTT
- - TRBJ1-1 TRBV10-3 CAIKRGADTEAFF TGTGCCATCAAGCGGGGGGCAGACACTGAAGCTTTCTTT
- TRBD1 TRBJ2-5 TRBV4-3 CASSQGTGYQETQYF TGCGCCAGCAGCCAAGGGACAGGGTACCAAGAGACCCAGTACTTC
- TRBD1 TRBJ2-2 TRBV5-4 CASSLGQGANTGELFF TGTGCCAGCAGCTTAGGACAGGGGGCAAACACCGGGGAGCTGTTTTTT
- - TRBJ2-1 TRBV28 CASSSPHGLGFF TGTGCCAGCAGTTCCCCCCATGGGCTCGGATTCTTC
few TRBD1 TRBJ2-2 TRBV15 CATSDPGTGGTGELFF TGTGCCACCAGCGACCCCGGGACAGGGGGGACCGGGGAGCTGTTTTTT
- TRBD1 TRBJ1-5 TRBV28 CARRTGGNQPQHF TGTGCCAGACGGACAGGGGGCAATCAGCCCCAGCATTTT
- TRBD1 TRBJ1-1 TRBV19 CASSPQGATNTEAFF TGTGCCAGTAGTCCACAGGGGGCCACGAACACTGAAGCTTTCTTT
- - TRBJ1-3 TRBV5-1 CASSLAGGGSGNTIYF TGCGCCAGCAGCTTGGCCGGGGGGGGCTCTGGAAACACCATATATTTT
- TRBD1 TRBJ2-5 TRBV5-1 CASSVQGRETQYF TGCGCCAGCAGCGTACAGGGGCGGGAGACCCAGTACTTC
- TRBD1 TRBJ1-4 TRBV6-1 CASSEGTGFEKLFF TGTGCCAGCAGTGAGGGGACAGGGTTTGAAAAACTGTTTTTT
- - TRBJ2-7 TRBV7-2 CASSNRDNRPYEQYF TGTGCCAGCAGCAACCGGGACAACCGGCCCTACGAGCAGTACTTC
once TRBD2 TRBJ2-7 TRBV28 CASSSWTSGGYEQYF TGTGCCAGCAGTTCATGGACTAGCGGGGGTTACGAGCAGTACTTC
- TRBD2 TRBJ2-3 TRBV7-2 CASSPVSGGAYTQYF TGTGCCAGCAGCCCCGTGAGCGGGGGGGCGTATACGCAGTATTTT
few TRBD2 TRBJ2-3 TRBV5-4 CASSLNSGVTDTQYF TGTGCCAGCAGCTTGAATAGCGGGGTCACAGATACGCAGTATTTT
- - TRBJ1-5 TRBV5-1 CASTPLGGNQPQHF TGCGCCAGCACCCCTCTAGGGGGCAATCAGCCCCAGCATTTT
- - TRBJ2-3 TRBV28 CASSPRVDTQYF TGTGCCAGCAGTCCCCGGGTGGATACGCAGTATTTT
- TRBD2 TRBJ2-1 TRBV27 CASSNLAGSADSHNEQFF TGTGCCAGCAGCAATTTAGCGGGGTCCGCTGACTCTCACAATGAGCAGTTCTTC
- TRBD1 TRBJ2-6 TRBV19 CASIRQGSGANVLTF TGTGCCAGTATCCGACAGGGGTCTGGGGCCAACGTCCTGACTTTC
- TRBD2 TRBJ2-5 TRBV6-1 CASSGRYSRREQYF TGTGCCAGCAGTGGACGGTACTCCCGGCGGGAGCAGTACTTC
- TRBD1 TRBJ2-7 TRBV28 CASSPGQGAYEQYF TGTGCCAGCAGCCCGGGACAGGGAGCCTACGAGCAGTACTTC
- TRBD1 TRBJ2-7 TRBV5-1 CASSSPGTGGSHSYEQYF TGCGCCAGCAGCTCCCCCGGGACAGGGGGATCCCACTCCTACGAGCAGTACTTC
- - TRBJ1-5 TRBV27 CASSSGTGGQPQHF TGTGCCAGCAGTTCCGGGACGGGGGGTCAGCCCCAGCATTTT
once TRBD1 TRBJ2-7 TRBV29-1 CSVAQGAAYEQYF TGCAGCGTTGCCCAGGGGGCAGCCTACGAGCAGTACTTC
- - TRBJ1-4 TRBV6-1 CASSDRVGGNEKLFF TGTGCCAGCAGTGATAGGGTGGGGGGAAATGAAAAACTGTTTTTT
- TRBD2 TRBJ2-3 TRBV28 CASSPLAERGPTDTQYF TGTGCCAGCAGTCCCCTCGCGGAGCGGGGGCCTACAGATACGCAGTATTTT
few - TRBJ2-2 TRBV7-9 CASSPRETGELFF TGTGCCAGCAGCCCCCGGGAGACCGGGGAGCTGTTTTTT
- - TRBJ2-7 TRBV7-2 CASSRAGDLREQYF TGTGCCAGCAGCCGCGCGGGTGACCTACGTGAGCAGTACTTC
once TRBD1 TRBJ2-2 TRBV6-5 CASSYSQGAAGELFF TGTGCCAGCAGTTACTCCCAGGGGGCAGCCGGGGAGCTGTTTTTT
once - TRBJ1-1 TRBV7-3 CASSNRAGSEAFF TGTGCCAGCAGCAACCGGGCCGGGAGTGAAGCTTTCTTT
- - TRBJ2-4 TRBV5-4 CASSQDSLKNIQYF TGTGCCAGCAGCCAGGACTCTCTCAAGAACATTCAGTACTTC